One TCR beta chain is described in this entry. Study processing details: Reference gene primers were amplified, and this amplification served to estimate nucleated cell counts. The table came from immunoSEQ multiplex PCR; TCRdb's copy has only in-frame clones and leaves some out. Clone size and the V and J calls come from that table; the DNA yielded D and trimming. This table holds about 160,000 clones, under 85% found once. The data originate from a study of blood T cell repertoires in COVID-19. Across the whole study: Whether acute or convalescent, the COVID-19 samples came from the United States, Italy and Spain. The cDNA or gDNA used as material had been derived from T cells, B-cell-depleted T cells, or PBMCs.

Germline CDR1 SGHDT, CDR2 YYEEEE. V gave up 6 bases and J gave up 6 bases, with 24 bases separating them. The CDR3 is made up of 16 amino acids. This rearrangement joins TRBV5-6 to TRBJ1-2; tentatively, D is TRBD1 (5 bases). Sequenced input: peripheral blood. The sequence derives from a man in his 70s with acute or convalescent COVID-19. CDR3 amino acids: CASISTEALFIDGYTF. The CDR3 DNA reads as TGTGCCAGCATCTCGACAGAGGCGCTTTTCATCGATGGCTACACCTTC.